The rows below give T cell receptor beta chains drawn from one sample of a study of cytomegalovirus exposure and HLA in healthy donors. TCRdb keeps only in-frame clones here, not all; method: immunoSEQ multiplex PCR. The sample consists of about 54,000 clones, roughly 89% of them appearing once. The specimen sequenced was PBMCs. The receptors were sampled from a woman between 18 and 29 years old in good health and CMV-seropositive. Both conserved end residues are part of each CDR3. D genes are given only for firm matches. A clone size is listed for some rows: how often the clone was seen (once, few, many), or a class if it is expanded.

cdr3_aa	cdr3_nt	clone_size	d_call	v_call	j_call
CASSLEQTNQPQHF	TGTGCCAGCAGCTTAGAACAGACCAATCAGCCCCAGCATTTT	.	.	TRBV7-9	TRBJ1-5
CASSVGRAGANVLTF	TGTGCCAGCAGCGTAGGGAGGGCTGGGGCCAACGTCCTGACTTTC	.	.	TRBV9	TRBJ2-6
CASSQGSRNTIYF	TGTGCCAGCAGCCAGGGGTCCCGAAACACCATATATTTT	.	.	TRBV2	TRBJ1-3
CAISEPGLAGGNEQFF	TGTGCCATCAGTGAGCCTGGACTAGCGGGTGGCAATGAGCAGTTCTTC	.	TRBD2	TRBV10-3	TRBJ2-1
CASSSTQGVTEAFF	TGTGCCAGCAGTTCCACGCAGGGGGTCACTGAAGCTTTCTTT	.	TRBD1	TRBV6-5	TRBJ1-1
CASRVLISNEQFF	TGTGCCAGCAGAGTACTAATTTCCAATGAGCAGTTCTTC	.	.	TRBV6-5	TRBJ2-1
CASSAGQGARRGTEAFF	TGTGCCAGCAGCGCCGGACAGGGGGCGCGTCGGGGGACTGAAGCTTTCTTT	.	TRBD1	TRBV5-4	TRBJ1-1
CAISESEGRQFF	TGTGCCATCAGTGAGTCGGAGGGTAGGCAGTTCTTC	.	.	TRBV10-3	TRBJ2-1
CASLGAGGYTF	TGTGCCAGCCTGGGGGCAGGAGGCTACACCTTC	.	.	TRBV28	TRBJ1-2
CAWSYGQATNEKLFF	TGTGCCTGGAGTTATGGACAGGCAACTAATGAAAAACTGTTTTTT	.	TRBD1	TRBV30	TRBJ1-4
CASSSQRGTSEQYF	TGTGCCAGCAGTTCACAGCGGGGGACTTCCGAGCAGTACTTC	.	TRBD2	TRBV6-5	TRBJ2-7
CASSPRLGSYNEQFF	TGTGCCAGCAGCCCGAGACTAGGCTCCTACAATGAGCAGTTCTTC	.	.	TRBV7-6	TRBJ2-1
CASSPGGFGETQYF	TGTGCCAGCAGTCCCGGGGGGTTTGGAGAGACCCAGTACTTC	.	TRBD2	TRBV6-5	TRBJ2-5
CASSLAGTREETQYF	TGTGCCAGCAGCTTAGCTGGGACTAGAGAAGAGACCCAGTACTTC	.	TRBD2	TRBV7-8	TRBJ2-5
CASSPGAGGPTDTQYF	TGTGCCAGCAGTCCCGGGGCGGGGGGGCCTACAGATACGCAGTATTTT	.	TRBD2	TRBV6-4	TRBJ2-3
CSVVQGSDYGYTF	TGCAGCGTTGTTCAGGGGAGTGATTATGGCTACACCTTC	.	.	TRBV29-1	TRBJ1-2
CASSAGQGDGYGYTF	TGTGCCAGCAGTGCGGGACAGGGGGACGGCTATGGCTACACCTTC	.	TRBD1	TRBV6-1	TRBJ1-2
CATSRVADSNQPQHF	TGTGCCACCAGCAGAGTTGCAGATAGCAATCAGCCCCAGCATTTT	.	.	TRBV15	TRBJ1-5
CASSIVAGLRAEAFF	TGTGCCAGTAGTATAGTGGCCGGGCTGAGGGCTGAAGCTTTCTTT	.	.	TRBV19	TRBJ1-1
CASSLGQNYGYTF	TGTGCCAGCAGCTTGGGACAGAACTATGGCTACACCTTC	.	TRBD1	TRBV7-2	TRBJ1-2
CASSTRYAEAFF	TGTGCCAGCAGCACCAGATACGCTGAAGCTTTCTTT	few	.	TRBV7-8	TRBJ1-1
CAIGLNTEAFF	TGTGCCATCGGCTTGAACACTGAAGCTTTCTTT	.	.	TRBV10-3	TRBJ1-1
CSTSGGTDTQYF	TGCAGCACTTCAGGGGGCACAGATACGCAGTATTTT	once	.	TRBV29-1	TRBJ2-3
CASSEGGRAYEQYF	TGTGCCAGCAGTGAAGGGGGCAGAGCCTACGAGCAGTACTTC	.	.	TRBV6-1	TRBJ2-7
CASFQGNGYTF	TGCGCCAGCTTTCAGGGAAATGGCTACACCTTC	medium-sized	.	TRBV10-2	TRBJ1-2
CASSNGQGRGNTEAFF	TGTGCCAGCAGCAACGGGCAGGGCAGAGGAAACACTGAAGCTTTCTTT	.	.	TRBV28	TRBJ1-1
CASSPREGRSYEQYF	TGCGCCAGCAGCCCCCGGGAAGGGCGCTCCTACGAGCAGTACTTC	.	.	TRBV5-1	TRBJ2-7
CASSGTERGLGEQFF	TGTGCCAGCAGCGGGACAGAAAGGGGCCTAGGTGAGCAGTTCTTC	.	TRBD1	TRBV5-4	TRBJ2-1